Each of the 22 T cell receptor beta chains below was sequenced from the same sample in a study of CD8 T cells in Susac syndrome (dated by TCRdb to between 2018 and 2021). Preparation of the library involved the immunoSEQ multiplex PCR assay. RNA was extracted with the RNeasy kit and about 0.5 to 1 ug was reverse transcribed using random hexamers. Clones were called with MiXCR by TCRdb after fastp trimmed the public reads at Q25, and only in-frame beta chains were retained. Each entry merges the rows of one CDR3 protein and shows their most common DNA and genes. Counted in this sample were 140,000 or so distinct CDR3 sequences; roughly 95% of them appeared once. The ten largest clonotypes hold more than 0.065% of the sample. Sequenced material: CD4+ T cells from PBMCs. Receptors were obtained from a human donor in good health.

The chain is built from TRBV5-1 and TRBJ1-1; D might be TRBD1 (5 bases). CDR1 is SGHRS, CDR2 YFSETQ, per germline. The CDR3 runs 14 residues. Trimming took off 0 bases at V and 4 bases at J, with 10 bases between the two ends. CDR3 coding DNA: TGCGCCAGCAGCTTGGCCGGGGGGAGCACTGAAGCTTTCTTT. This codes for CASSLAGGSTEAFF.

The chain has TRBV20-1 and TRBJ1-5; 11 bases agree with TRBD1. There are 14 residues in the CDR3. Unmatched junction bases numbered 6, after V lost 5 bases and J lost 6 bases. Germline V CDR1 and CDR2: DFQATT, SNEGSKA (reference sequence). The DNA for the CDR3 is TGCAGTGCTGGGGGAGGACAGGGGGCTCAGCCCCAGCATTTT. This codes for CSAGGGQGAQPQHF.

The chain has TRBV28 and TRBJ2-3; D is ambiguous. Germline CDR1 MDHEN, CDR2 SYDVKM. The CDR3 extends over 10 amino acids. V was shortened by 10 bases and J by 2 bases, with 4 bases between the two germline ends. CDR3 region: CATLTDTQYF. The CDR3 DNA reads as TGTGCCACCCTCACAGATACGCAGTATTTT. Variable domain in full (rest from reference TRBV28 and TRBJ2-3): DVKVTQSSRYLVKRTGEKVFLECVQDMDHENMFWYRQDPGLGLRLIYFSYDVKMKEKGDIPEGYSVSREKKERFSLILESASTNQTSMYLCATLTDTQYFGPGTRLTVL.

V usage is TRBV5-1 and J usage is TRBJ1-1, with 8 bases lining up with TRBD1. The CDR3 extends over 16 amino acids. The V segment lost 0 bases and the J segment 1 base; nucleotides outside the gene matches: 5. The germline gives CDR1 SGHRS, CDR2 YFSETQ. The CDR3 DNA reads TGCGCCAGCAGCTTGGCGGGGACAGGCTGGAACACTGAAGCTTTCTTT. Encoded protein: CASSLAGTGWNTEAFF.

The chain employs TRBV6-4 and TRBJ1-5, with D perhaps TRBD1 (5 bases). The CDR3 is 15 residues long. Trimming took 5 bases from V and 3 from J, leaving 14 bases between them. Germline values: CDR1 MRHNA, CDR2 SNTAGT. In nucleotides, the CDR3 is TGTGCCAGCAGTCCCAACGCAGGGTACAATCAGCCCCAGCATTTT. Protein sequence: CASSPNAGYNQPQHF.

The chain carries TRBV19 and TRBJ1-1; perhaps TRBD1 as D (6 bases). The CDR3 spans 17 residues. Trimming pared 7 bases from V and 1 base from J, leaving 22 bases between. Germline values: CDR1 LNHDA, CDR2 SQIVND (reference sequence). The CDR3 DNA reads as TGTGCCAGTATTAAGGGGAGTTATAACAGGGCGAACACTGAAGCTTTCTTT. Translating gives CASIKGSYNRANTEAFF.

CDR3 in amino acids: CAWSGQGARKNIQYF. The CDR3, as DNA: TGTGCCTGGAGTGGACAGGGGGCGCGCAAAAACATTCAGTACTTC. The chain has TRBV30 and TRBJ2-4; TRBD1 aligns across 10 bases. Germline loops: CDR1 GTSNPN, CDR2 SVGIG (reference sequence). The CDR3 sequence is 15 residues long. After removal of 1 base from V and 3 bases from J, the junction contained 3 bases not matched to a gene. The full variable domain, with the rest looked up from reference TRBV30 and TRBJ2-4, is SQTIHQWPATLVQPVGSPLSLECTVEGTSNPNLYWYRQAAGRGLQLLFYSVGIGQISSEVPQNLSASRPQDRQFILSSKKLLLSDSGFYLCAWSGQGARKNIQYFGAGTRLSVL.

CDR3 sequence (DNA): TGCAGCGCTAGGGGGGTGGTTTCCTACGAGCAGTACTTC. Amino acid sequence: CSARGVVSYEQYF. The V call is TRBV29-1, the J call TRBJ2-7; D tentatively reads TRBD1 or TRBD2 (6 bases each). The V end was cut by 7 bases, the J end by 1 base, with 14 bases between. Germline CDR1 is SQVTM and CDR2 is ANQGSEA. CDR3 size: 13 residues.

The gene calls are TRBV6-1 and TRBJ1-1; maybe TRBD1 (5 bases). The CDR3 loop spans 17 amino acids. V was pared by 6 bases and J by 1 base, with 21 bases between. Germline V CDR1 and CDR2: MNHNS, SASEGT. CDR3 in DNA: TGTGCCAGCAGCGACGGGGCTTGGTCAAGGTCGAACACTGAAGCTTTCTTT. It specifies CASSDGAWSRSNTEAFF.

The V gene is TRBV28, the J gene TRBJ2-1; D may be TRBD2 (6 bases). CDR1 is MDHEN and CDR2 is SYDVKM in the germline V gene. The CDR3 is 14 residues long. V was cut by 5 bases and J by 7 bases, with 15 bases left in between. CDR3 in amino acids: CASSENPRGNEQFF. As DNA, the CDR3 is TGTGCCAGCAGTGAAAACCCCCGGGGGAATGAGCAGTTCTTC.

The gene calls are TRBV20-1 and TRBJ2-2, with 14 bases that match TRBD2. Looked up from germline, CDR1 is DFQATT and CDR2 is SNEGSKA (reference sequence). The CDR3 runs 16 residues. The trim removed 7 bases at V and 1 base at J, leaving 5 bases unmatched. In nucleotides, the CDR3 is TGCAGTGTTGGGACTAGCGGGAGAAAGAACACCGGGGAGCTGTTTTTT. This encodes CSVGTSGRKNTGELFF.

The chain has TRBV27 and TRBJ2-2, with D unclear. Germline V lookup: CDR1 MNHEY, CDR2 SMNVEV (reference sequence). The CDR3 covers 16 residues. The ends were cut back, 2 bases at V and 5 bases at J, with 15 bases in the middle. The CDR3: CASSLNFGHGTGELFF. The CDR3, as DNA: TGTGCCAGCAGTTTAAATTTCGGGCATGGGACCGGGGAGCTGTTTTTT.

In its sample, this clonotype was seen once. The chain combines TRBV10-3 with TRBJ2-3; weak D call: TRBD2 (5 bases). The V gene lost 1 base and the J gene lost 2 bases, with 10 bases spanning the gap. Germline CDR1 and CDR2: ENHRY and SYGVKD. The CDR3 loop spans 15 amino acids. The CDR3 DNA follows: TGTGCCATCAGTGAGTTGACGGGAACCACAGATACGCAGTATTTT. Translating gives CAISELTGTTDTQYF.

In this sample, this clonotype turned up once. The chain uses TRBV12-5 and TRBJ2-1; maybe TRBD1 (6 bases). CDR3 length equals 12 residues. Germline lookup yields CDR1 LGHNT and CDR2 FRNRAP. Trimming cost V 4 bases and J 9 bases, with 10 bases left between them. The CDR3, as DNA: TGTGCTAGTGGTTCCACAGGGTTTGAGCAGTTCTTC. Protein product: CASGSTGFEQFF.

V usage is TRBV12-3 or TRBV12-4 and J usage is TRBJ1-2; D unclear. The CDR3 has 14 amino acids. Trimming left V 3 bases short and J 2 bases short, with 10 bases between. The CDR3 loop reads CASSLLASNYGYTF. As DNA, the CDR3 is TGTGCCAGCAGTTTGTTGGCCAGCAACTATGGCTACACCTTC.

The chain joins TRBV2 to TRBJ1-2; 8 nucleotides match TRBD1. The CDR3 consists of 14 residues. Unmatched junction bases numbered 8, after V lost 4 bases and J lost 7 bases. CDR1 and CDR2 (germline): SNHLY, FYNNEI. The chain's CDR3 is CASSVGTGESGYTF. CDR3 bases: TGTGCCAGCAGTGTCGGGACAGGAGAAAGTGGCTACACCTTC.

V usage is TRBV10-3 and J usage is TRBJ2-1; TRBD2 matches at 7 bases. Trimming removed 1 base from V and 3 bases from J; junction bases left unmatched: 3. Germline V gene data show CDR1 as ENHRY and CDR2 as SYGVKD. This CDR3 region has 15 residues. As DNA, the CDR3 is TGTGCCATCAGTGAGTTTGCGGGAGACTACAATGAGCAGTTCTTC. Amino acids: CAISEFAGDYNEQFF.

V and J are TRBV7-9 and TRBJ1-3; the D is unclear. V lost 1 base, J lost 8 bases, and 9 bases lay in between. The CDR3 contains 13 residues. Germline V gene data show CDR1 as SEHNR and CDR2 as FQNEAQ (reference sequence). The CDR3 nucleotides are TGTGCCAGCAGCTTAGATGGCCGGGACACCATATATTTT. Translation: CASSLDGRDTIYF.

The chain combines TRBV6-2 or TRBV6-3 with TRBJ2-7; D remains unclear. CDR3 length: 14 amino acids. V was cut by 0 bases and J by 2 bases, with 8 bases left in between. CDR1 and CDR2 from the germline V gene are MNHEY and SVGEGT. The CDR3 sequence is CASSYSNNAYEQYF. CDR3 DNA sequence: TGTGCCAGCAGTTACTCGAACAACGCCTACGAGCAGTACTTC.

V and J are TRBV30 and TRBJ2-1, with 9 bases that match TRBD2. This CDR3 is 16 amino acids long. The V gene end was trimmed by 4 bases and the J gene end by 9 bases; junction bases not matched to a gene: 16. The germline V gene has CDR1 GTSNPN and CDR2 SVGIG (reference sequence). The CDR3 region has the DNA TGTGCCTGGACGTCCTTGGGGACTAGCATTTACGGTGAGCAGTTCTTC. It encodes CAWTSLGTSIYGEQFF.

The genes are TRBV28 and TRBJ2-7; TRBD2 matches at 7 bases. CDR3 size: 14 residues. Germline trimming cut 7 bases from V and 2 bases from J; bases unmatched to any gene: 8. Germline-derived CDR1 and CDR2 are MDHEN and SYDVKM. In nucleotides, the CDR3 is TGTGCCAGCACCCTTGGGGGACTACCCTACGAGCAGTACTTC. This codes for CASTLGGLPYEQYF.

The chain carries TRBV11-2 and TRBJ1-1; TRBD1 matches 7 bases. The CDR3 is made up of 15 amino acids. CDR1 and CDR2 from the germline V gene are SGHAT and FQNNGV. The V segment lost 5 bases and the J segment 4 bases; nucleotides outside the gene matches: 10. The CDR3 loop is CASSDRTGGSTEAFF. CDR3 sequence (DNA): TGTGCCAGCAGCGACAGGACAGGTGGATCCACTGAAGCTTTCTTT.